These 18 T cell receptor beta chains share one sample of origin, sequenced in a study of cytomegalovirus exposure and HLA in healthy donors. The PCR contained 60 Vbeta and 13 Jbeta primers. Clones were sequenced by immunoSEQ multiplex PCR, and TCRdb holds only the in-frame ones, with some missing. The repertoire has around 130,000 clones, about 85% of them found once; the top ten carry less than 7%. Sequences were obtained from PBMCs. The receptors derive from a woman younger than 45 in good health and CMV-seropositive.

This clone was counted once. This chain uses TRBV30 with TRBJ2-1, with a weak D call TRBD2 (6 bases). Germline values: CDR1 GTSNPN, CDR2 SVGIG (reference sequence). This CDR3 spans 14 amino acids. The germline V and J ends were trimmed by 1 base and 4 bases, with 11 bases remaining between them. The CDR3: CAWSDGTSYNEQFF. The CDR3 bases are TGTGCCTGGAGTGACGGGACTTCATACAATGAGCAGTTCTTC. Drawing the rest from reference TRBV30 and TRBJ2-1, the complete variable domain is SQTIHQWPATLVQPVGSPLSLECTVEGTSNPNLYWYRQAAGRGLQLLFYSVGIGQISSEVPQNLSASRPQDRQFILSSKKLLLSDSGFYLCAWSDGTSYNEQFFGPGTRLTVL.

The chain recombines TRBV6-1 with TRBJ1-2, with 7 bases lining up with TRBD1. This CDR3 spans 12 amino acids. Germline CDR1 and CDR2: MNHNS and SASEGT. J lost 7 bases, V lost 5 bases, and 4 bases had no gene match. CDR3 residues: CASSSRTGGYTF. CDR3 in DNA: TGTGCCAGCAGTTCCAGGACAGGTGGCTACACCTTC.

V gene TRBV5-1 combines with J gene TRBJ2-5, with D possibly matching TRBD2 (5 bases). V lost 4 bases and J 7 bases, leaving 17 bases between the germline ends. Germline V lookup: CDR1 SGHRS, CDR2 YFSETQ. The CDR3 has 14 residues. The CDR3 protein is CASSPLGSGGTQYF. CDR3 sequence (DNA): TGCGCCAGCAGCCCCTTGGGCTCCGGAGGGACCCAGTACTTC.

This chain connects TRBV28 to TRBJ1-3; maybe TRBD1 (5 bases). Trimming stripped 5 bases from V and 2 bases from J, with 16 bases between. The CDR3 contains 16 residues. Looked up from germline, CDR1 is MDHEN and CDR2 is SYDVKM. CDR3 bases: TGTGCCAGCAGTGTCAGGGAAGTCGGTCCTGGAAACACCATATATTTT. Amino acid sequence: CASSVREVGPGNTIYF.

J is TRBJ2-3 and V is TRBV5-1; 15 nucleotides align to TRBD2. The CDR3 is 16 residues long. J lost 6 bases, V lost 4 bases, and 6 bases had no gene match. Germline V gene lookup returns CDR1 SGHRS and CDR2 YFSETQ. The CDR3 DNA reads TGCGCCAGCAGCCCGGGACTAGCGGGAGGAGTGGATACGCAGTATTTT. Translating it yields CASSPGLAGGVDTQYF.

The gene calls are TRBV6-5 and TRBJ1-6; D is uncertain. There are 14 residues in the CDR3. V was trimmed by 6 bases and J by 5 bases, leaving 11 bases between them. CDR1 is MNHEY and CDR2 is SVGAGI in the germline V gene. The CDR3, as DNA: TGTGCCAGCAGCCATAGAGCGGATAATTCACCCCTCCACTTT. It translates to CASSHRADNSPLHF.

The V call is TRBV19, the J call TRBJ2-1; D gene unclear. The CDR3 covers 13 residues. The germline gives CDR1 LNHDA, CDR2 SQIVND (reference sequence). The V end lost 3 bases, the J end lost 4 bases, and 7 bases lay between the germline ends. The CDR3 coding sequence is TGTGCCAGTAGTATGGTCGGTTACAATGAGCAGTTCTTC. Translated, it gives CASSMVGYNEQFF.

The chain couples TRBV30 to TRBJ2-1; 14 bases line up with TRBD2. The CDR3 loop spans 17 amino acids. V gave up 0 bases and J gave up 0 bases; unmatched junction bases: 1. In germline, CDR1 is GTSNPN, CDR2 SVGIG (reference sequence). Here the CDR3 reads CAWSVGLAGDSYNEQFF. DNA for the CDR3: TGTGCCTGGAGTGTGGGACTAGCGGGGGACTCCTACAATGAGCAGTTCTTC.

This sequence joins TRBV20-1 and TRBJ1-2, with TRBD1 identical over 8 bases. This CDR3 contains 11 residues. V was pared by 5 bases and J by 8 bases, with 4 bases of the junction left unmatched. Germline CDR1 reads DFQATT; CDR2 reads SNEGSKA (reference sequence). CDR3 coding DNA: TGCAGTGCTGCGGGACAGGACGGCTACACCTTC. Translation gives CSAAGQDGYTF.

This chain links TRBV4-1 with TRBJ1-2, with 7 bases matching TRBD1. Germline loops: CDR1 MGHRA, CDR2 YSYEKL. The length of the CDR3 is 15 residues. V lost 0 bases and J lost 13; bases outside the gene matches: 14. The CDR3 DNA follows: TGCGCCAGCAGCCAAGATCAGGGGCCAGGGGGAAAAGCCACCTTC. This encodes CASSQDQGPGGKATF.

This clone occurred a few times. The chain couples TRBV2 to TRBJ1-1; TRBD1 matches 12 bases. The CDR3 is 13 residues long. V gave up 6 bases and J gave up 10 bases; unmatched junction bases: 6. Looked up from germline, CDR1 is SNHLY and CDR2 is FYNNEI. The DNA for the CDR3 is TGTGCCAGCAGGGGGACAGGGGGCGGAGGAGCTTTCTTT. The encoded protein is CASRGTGGGGAFF.

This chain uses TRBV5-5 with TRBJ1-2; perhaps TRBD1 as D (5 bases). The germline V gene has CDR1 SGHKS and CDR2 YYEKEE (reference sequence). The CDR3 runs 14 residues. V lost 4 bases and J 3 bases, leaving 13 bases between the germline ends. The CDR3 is CASSRGGLDYGYTF. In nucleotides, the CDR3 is TGTGCCAGCAGCCGCGGGGGGTTGGACTATGGCTACACCTTC.

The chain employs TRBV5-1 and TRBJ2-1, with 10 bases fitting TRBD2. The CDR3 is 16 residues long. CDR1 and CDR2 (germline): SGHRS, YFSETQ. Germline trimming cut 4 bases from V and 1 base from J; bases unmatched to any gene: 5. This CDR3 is CASSPVAGGSYNEQFF. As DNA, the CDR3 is TGCGCCAGCAGCCCGGTAGCGGGAGGTTCCTACAATGAGCAGTTCTTC.

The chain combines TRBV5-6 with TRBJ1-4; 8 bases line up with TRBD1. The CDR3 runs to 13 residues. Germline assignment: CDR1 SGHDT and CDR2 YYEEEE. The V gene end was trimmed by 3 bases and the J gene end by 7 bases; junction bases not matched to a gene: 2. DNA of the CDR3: TGTGCCAGCAGCTACGGGACAGGTGAAAAACTGTTTTTT. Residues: CASSYGTGEKLFF.

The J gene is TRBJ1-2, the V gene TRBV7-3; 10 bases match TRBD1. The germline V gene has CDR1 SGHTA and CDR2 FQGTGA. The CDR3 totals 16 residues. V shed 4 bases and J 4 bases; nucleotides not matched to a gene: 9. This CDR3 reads CASSSQTGGFGYGYTF. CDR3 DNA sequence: TGTGCCAGCAGCTCACAGACAGGGGGCTTTGGCTATGGCTACACCTTC. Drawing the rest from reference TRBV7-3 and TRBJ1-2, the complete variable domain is GAGVSQTPSNKVTEKGKYVELRCDPISGHTALYWYRQSLGQGPEFLIYFQGTGAADDSGLPNDRFFAVRPEGSVSTLKIQRTERGDSAVYLCASSSQTGGFGYGYTFGSGTRLTVV.

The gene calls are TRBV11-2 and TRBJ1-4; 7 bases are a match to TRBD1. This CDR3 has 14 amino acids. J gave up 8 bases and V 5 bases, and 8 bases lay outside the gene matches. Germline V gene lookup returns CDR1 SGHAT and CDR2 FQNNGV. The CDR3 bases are TGTGCCAGCAGCCCGAGGGGGCGAGGAGAAAAACTGTTTTTT. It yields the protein CASSPRGRGEKLFF. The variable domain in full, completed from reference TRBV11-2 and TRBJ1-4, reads EAGVAQSPRYKIIEKRQSVAFWCNPISGHATLYWYQQILGQGPKLLIQFQNNGVVDDSQLPKDRFSAERLKGVDSTLKIQPAKLEDSAVYLCASSPRGRGEKLFFGSGTQLSVL.

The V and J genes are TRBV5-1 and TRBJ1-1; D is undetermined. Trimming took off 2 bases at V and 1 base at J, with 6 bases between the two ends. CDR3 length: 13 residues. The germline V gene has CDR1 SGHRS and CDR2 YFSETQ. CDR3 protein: CASSFEGNTEAFF. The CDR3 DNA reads TGCGCCAGCAGCTTCGAGGGGAACACTGAAGCTTTCTTT. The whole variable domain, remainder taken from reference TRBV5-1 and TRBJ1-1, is KAGVTQTPRYLIKTRGQQVTLSCSPISGHRSVSWYQQTPGQGLQFLFEYFSETQRNKGNFPGRFSGRQFSNSRSEMNVSTLELGDSALYLCASSFEGNTEAFFGQGTRLTVV.

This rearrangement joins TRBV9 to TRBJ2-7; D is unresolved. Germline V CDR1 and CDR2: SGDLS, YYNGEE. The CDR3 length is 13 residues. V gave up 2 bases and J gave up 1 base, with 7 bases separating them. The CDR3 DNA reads TGTGCCAGCAGCGTGGCTGGTTCCTACGAGCAGTACTTC. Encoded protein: CASSVAGSYEQYF.